This T cell receptor (beta chain) originates from a study of OX40 agonist ivuxolimab in advanced cancers. Study-wide context: Patients in the trial were receiving intravenous ivuxolimab every 2 weeks, at doses of 0.01 to 10 mg/kg. Among those treated, three patients had partial responses, one with hepatocellular carcinoma and two with cutaneous melanoma.

This clone was counted a single time. V was trimmed by 6 bases and J by 4 bases, leaving 10 bases between them. In germline, CDR1 is SEHNR, CDR2 FQNEAQ (reference sequence). This CDR3 is 13 amino acids long. The assay was immunoSEQ multiplex PCR, and TCRdb's table has in-frame clones only and misses some. The sample lists more than 60,000 clones; 80% to 90% were seen once. The sequence came from an adult with an advanced solid tumor such as melanoma, head and neck, liver or kidney cancer. Sequencing used CD4+ or CD8+ T cells sorted from blood, obtained in a trial of the OX40 agonist ivuxolimab. The V call is TRBV7-9, the J call TRBJ2-1, with unresolved D. The CDR3 sequence: CASRDIGYNEQFF. The CDR3 coding sequence is TGTGCCAGCAGAGACATCGGGTACAATGAGCAGTTCTTC.